The T cell receptor (beta chain) under discussion was sequenced for a study of cytomegalovirus exposure and HLA in healthy donors. Germline-derived CDR1 and CDR2 are SGHNT and YENEEA. V was pared by 4 bases and J by 0 bases, with 27 bases between. The CDR3 totals 20 residues. Sequencing used immunoSEQ multiplex PCR; TCRdb keeps in-frame clones, though not all of them. The sample lists under 300,000 clones, more than 75% occurring once. The sequenced sample was PBMCs. The rearrangement links TRBV11-3 to TRBJ1-1; tentatively, D is TRBD1 (5 bases). The source is a woman aged 25 to 45 in good health and CMV-seropositive. CDR3 sequence: CASSSGEGVRVKNMNTEAFF. In DNA form, the CDR3 reads TGTGCCAGCAGCTCGGGAGAAGGGGTCCGAGTAAAAAACATGAACACTGAAGCTTTCTTT.